This T cell receptor (beta chain) was captured by sequencing in a study of cytomegalovirus exposure and HLA in healthy donors (dated by TCRdb to about 2017). Notes on the research overall: According to an earlier analysis of around 600 of the donors, about 179 million T cells yielded 90 million to 130 million unique TCR beta sequences and more than 250 Gb of sequence data. Roughly 300 gigabases of sequencing data and 91 million or so unique TCR sequences made up an early release that covered 500 to 700 HLA-typed donors. The genetic ancestry cluster associated with self-reported Caucasian donors included about four fifths of the roughly 400 genotyped donors. The aim of the study was to test whether cataloging public T cell receptors could identify signatures of past pathogen exposure. Using immunosequencing, the study profiled T cell repertoires from fewer than 700 subjects and related those repertoires to cytomegalovirus serostatus. In addition to the first cohort of hundreds of subjects, a separate validation cohort of about 120 different subjects was used. The study combined high-throughput TCR immunosequencing, statistical association of individual TCRs with disease status, and machine learning to predict cytomegalovirus infection status. In a later analysis, previously published TCR beta repertoires from 550 to 700 donors were re-analyzed and high-resolution HLA genotyping was added so that TCR occurrence patterns could be studied. Rather than drawing on any new phenotypic data, the later analysis identified candidate immune exposures from TCR beta sequences and the way those sequences occurred across donors. In an earlier analysis of 500 to 650 of the donors, high-throughput TCR beta sequencing was used to judge whether each TCR beta V gene segment behaved as functional or pseudogenic. Alongside the repertoire data, information on donor age, sex, ethnicity and CMV serostatus was compiled. A later genetic analysis took genome-wide SNP genotypes for about 65% of the roughly 670 donors and used that subset as a discovery cohort. All discovery cohort repertoires had been generated using a single sequencing platform. HLA typing included class I and class II loci at four-digit resolution. Typing coverage varied by locus: roughly 620-640 donors for A, B, C, DRB1 and DQB1; roughly 560 for DQA1; approximately 610 for DPA1; roughly 450 for DPB1. Four or five DR-DQ haplotypes were handled as single units for association and clustering, since linkage in the cohort was strong. Among over 350 genotyped donors of the cohort, an average of about 240,000 unique TCR beta nucleotide sequences were sequenced per donor, about a sixth of them non-productive. Broader findings and caveats from the paper: In both the original and validation cohorts, the classifier was reported to diagnose cytomegalovirus status with high specificity and sensitivity. In a later analysis, about 16,000 TCR beta sequences were associated with specific HLA alleles at a false discovery rate of 0.05. In this cohort, only TCR beta chains were sequenced, and detectable features were limited by the absence of alpha or paired-chain data. Assigning TCR associations to individual alleles was difficult when HLA alleles, especially DR and DQ, strongly co-occurred. In a later analysis, several top co-occurrence clusters were reported to appear linked to parvovirus B19, influenza, CMV and Epstein-Barr virus. A cluster of highly shared sequence variants was judged likely to represent a technical artifact of the sequencing pipeline. Sequencing depth was assumed to be roughly uniform across donors in the presence/absence analyses, though that assumption may not hold. An association between a missense DCLRE1C variant and V-gene and J-gene trimming of TCR beta chains was found in a later genetic analysis and replicated in an independent cohort. A few of the identified cytomegalovirus-associated TCR beta chains were confirmed in vitro to be specific for cytomegalovirus antigens. Correlated functional status among segregating V segments might reflect linkage disequilibrium, but an unknown experimental factor could not be ruled out. A later genetic analysis reported fewer N-insertions in productive TCRs among donors in an Asian-associated ancestry cluster than the roughly 640-donor mean. Because HLA typing was unavailable for some donors at each locus, only the typed subset was used in association tests. According to a later analysis, most CMV-associated TCR beta chains appeared to be HLA-restricted, and the HLA associations seemed to be driven largely by CMV exposure. The study gave a list of some 150 TCR beta chains associated with cytomegalovirus. Some IMGT-functional V segments, including TRBV6-2 and TRBV6-3, could not be told apart with the 87-base-pair reads, so those segments were excluded. The authors suggested that the approach could potentially be extended to other disease states and immunological phenotypes. Compared with equally common non-associated chains, HLA-associated TCR beta chains in a later analysis were more clonally expanded and had lower generation probabilities. An earlier analysis of approximately 600 of the donors showed that most TCR beta V segments appeared in productive rearrangements either about 87% or about 30% of the time, which broadly matched IMGT annotations. A further reported finding was that TCR beta sequences accurately predicted the HLA-A and HLA-B alleles for most subjects in the first cohort. Most TCR sequences were observed very rarely across donors, whereas some public TCRs were present in many individuals. The earlier analysis of nearly 600 of the donors excluded roughly 17 rarely observed V segments, including chromosome 9 orphons, because counts were too low. In a later analysis, the rate of TCR association differed among HLA loci, with DRB1 alleles having the most associated TCRs and HLA-C alleles having the fewest. CMV serostatus was the only immune exposure information available for the cohort.

The cohort was made up of about 670 healthy bone marrow donors. At the time of sampling, all cohort members were nominally healthy, though unrecorded immune exposures were likely present. The donor tested CMV seropositive, placing the donor among the approximately 290 seropositive members of the cohort. Each donor provided a peripheral blood sample, and peripheral blood mononuclear cells were used for TCR beta sequencing. Genomic DNA was extracted from the blood cell samples with the Qiagen DNeasy Blood Extraction Kit. Between the V and J ends, shortened by 0 bases and 0 bases respectively, the junction contains 7 bases. CDR1 and CDR2 were assigned from the germline V gene as SGHRS and YFSETQ. CDR3 length: 14 amino acids, cysteine to phenylalanine. CDR3 DNA is the only sequence kept; it has 42 bases, read in frame from the first base. This clone has more than one count but fewer than ten. The antigen it recognizes is unknown. No qualities accompany the bases; no much larger clone lies one base away.

The protocol used for the library was the immunoSEQ multiplex PCR assay. For the multiplex PCR, a mixture combining 60 forward primers for TCR Vbeta segments and 13 reverse primers for TCR Jbeta segments was used. Amplification of the CDR3 region of rearranged TCR beta genes was performed with a multiplex PCR assay on genomic DNA. The Illumina HiSeq System was used to sequence the amplified TCR beta libraries as 87-base-pair reads. Turning to the authors' computational methods: A later analysis counted approximately 84 million unique TCR beta chains across the roughly 700 repertoires, and around 12 million of these chains were shared by at least two donors. To remove PCR and sequencing errors, raw reads were error-corrected and collapsed into unique sequences using a nearest-neighbor algorithm that merged closely related sequences. Alignment of CDR3 sequences to IMGT reference sequences was used to assign V, D and J gene segments. Each retained sequence needed at least a six-nucleotide match to both a V gene segment and a J gene segment. A rearrangement counted as productive if the CDR3 had no stop codons and remained in frame with V and J, and every other rearrangement counted as non-productive. Following IMGT convention, CDR3 was defined as the stretch from the second conserved V-encoded cysteine to the conserved J-encoded phenylalanine. Sequences without an unambiguous match to a single V gene segment were excluded from the earlier analysis of 587 of the donors. In an earlier analysis of more than 500 of the donors, a V segment was called functional when productive rearrangements were above 56.7%, and segregating when the standard deviation between donors exceeded 5%. A statistical classification framework was developed to diagnose cytomegalovirus status using the catalog of TCR beta chain sequences. A later analysis assigned V and J genes by comparing TCR nucleotide sequences with IMGT/GENE-DB human TR gene sequences. A later analysis assigned CDR3 sequences and most-parsimonious VDJ recombination scenarios with the TCRdist pipeline. In a later analysis, each TCR beta chain was defined by its CDR3 amino acid sequence together with its V-gene family, and reads lacking a unique V-gene family were excluded. In a later analysis, approximately 640 highly shared, low-generation-probability nucleotide sequences were removed to address suspected cross-contamination and a sequencing artifact. In a later analysis, a clonal expansion index was calculated for each public chain from normalized within-repertoire ranks of inferred template counts. In a later analysis, generation probabilities were computed using a VDJ recombination model fitted to out-of-frame rearrangements, and the results were checked against IGoR. A later analysis scored TCR-TCR, TCR-HLA and TCR-CMV co-occurrence with hypergeometric tests, applying a repertoire-size bias correction to TCR pairs. False discovery rates were estimated in a later analysis by permuting HLA or CMV assignments 20 times. In a later analysis, co-occurring TCRs were grouped using DBSCAN, with TCRdist sequence similarity added in when clustering inside HLA-allele-positive subsets. For co-occurrence clustering, repertoires with fewer than 30,000 or more than 120,000 public chains were excluded, along with four or five repertoires with anomalous nucleotide sharing. TCRdb provides this immuneACCESS table in a form limited to in-frame rearrangements. Some clones are lacking; in checked studies, under half of them reflect an unresolved V gene, and why the rest are absent is not known. V and J calls and clone size are as listed in that table; D and trimming were resolved from the DNA. The sample table contains roughly 200,000 clones; only one count was recorded for just over 75% of them. Of the sample, less than 4.5% is held by the ten largest clones.

In this chain, TRBV5-1 is recombined with TRBJ2-7; the D region possibly corresponds to TRBD1 (5 bases align). The sequencing sample was made of PBMCs. The source is a woman aged 55-70 years in good health and CMV-seropositive. DNA sequence: TGCGCCAGCAGCTTGGGACAGAGCTCCTACGAGCAGTACTTC. Translated, it gives CASSLGQSSYEQYF.